Sequencing of this T cell receptor (beta chain) was carried out in a study of beta chain features in type 1 diabetes. Study conclusions and caveats: No resolution was reached here on whether HLA type influences TCRB rearrangement. Shortening that was moderate but significant affected the TCRB CDR3s of Type 1 diabetes patients in all four CD4+ subsets.

The CDR3 runs 15 residues. The germline V gene encodes CDR1 MNHEY and CDR2 SVGAGI. The V and J ends lost 6 bases and 2 bases, in that order; junction bases with no gene match: 5. Points on this clone: Its matching antigen is unknown.

Of the isolated RNA, all was reverse transcribed, and so the sequenced material was expressed TCRB transcripts. Generated by immunoSEQ multiplex PCR, the TCRdb table keeps only in-frame clones and is missing some. The sample has over 200,000 clones; around 9.9% are singletons. V and J are TRBV6-5 and TRBJ1-5, with 9 bases lining up with TRBD1. Sample: naive CD4+ T cells from blood. This clonotype was obtained from a young man with type 1 diabetes. The CDR3 protein is CASRQGASGNQPQHF. CDR3 nucleotides: TGTGCCAGCAGACAGGGGGCAAGCGGCAATCAGCCCCAGCATTTT.